This T cell receptor beta chain emerged from a study of shared clonotypes between healthy human individuals. Germline-derived CDR1 and CDR2 are MNHEY and SMNVEV (reference sequence). CDR3 size: 18 residues. The V and J ends lost 6 bases and 5 bases, in that order; junction bases with no gene match: 17. Study-level points and caveats: Estimated clonotype richness was generally higher in naive than memory subsets.

On this clone itself: Its antigen is unidentified.

TCRdb's copy holds only in-frame clones and misses some; the assay was immunoSEQ multiplex PCR. The top ten clones hold approximately 0.4% of a sample with about 2.3 million clones, 85% to 95% of them seen once. The V and J genes are TRBV27 and TRBJ2-7; 12 bases align to TRBD1. The specimen sequenced was naive CD4+ T cells from PBMCs. Subset in this sample: CD45RA+ positively selected. The receptor was derived from a young man in good health. Some clones in this sample may be carry-over from other donors' samples. The CDR3 spells CASSPRDRGPRRGDEQYF. The DNA of the CDR3 is TGTGCCAGCAGCCCCCGGGACAGGGGGCCCCGAAGAGGGGACGAGCAGTACTTC.